This entry lists 4 T cell receptor beta chains sequenced from one sample in a study of blood T cell repertoires in COVID-19 (dated by TCRdb to about 2020). Libraries were built with the immunoSEQ multiplex PCR assay. As stored in TCRdb, this immuneACCESS dataset retains in-frame rearrangements with V and J assigned. A fraction of the clones does not appear; measured against another copy, unresolved V genes explain less than half of the discrepancy, and the remainder lacks a known reason. The sample yields about 240,000 clones; approximately 86% were counted once. The biggest ten clones account for roughly 3.5% of the sample. The sample consisted of PBMCs or T cells enriched from blood (not recorded which). These TCRs come from a woman aged 35 to 49 with acute COVID-19.

The CDR3 is CASRVRGLTMNTEAFF. The DNA for the CDR3 is TGTGCCAGTAGGGTCAGGGGGCTGACAATGAACACTGAAGCTTTCTTT. V gene TRBV19 combines with J gene TRBJ1-1; TRBD1 matches 8 bases. Germline V gene lookup returns CDR1 LNHDA and CDR2 SQIVND (reference sequence). V dropped 6 bases and J dropped 0; count of bases not matched to a gene: 9. This CDR3 comprises 16 residues. The whole variable domain, remainder taken from reference TRBV19 and TRBJ1-1, is DGGITQSPKYLFRKEGQNVTLSCEQNLNHDAMYWYRQDPGQGLRLIYYSQIVNDFQKGDIAEGYSVSREKKESFPLTVTSAQKNPTAFYLCASRVRGLTMNTEAFFGQGTRLTVV.

The rearrangement joins TRBV6-2 or TRBV6-3 to TRBJ2-6; D possibly corresponds to TRBD1 (6 bases). Germline V gene sequence: CDR1 MNHEY, CDR2 SVGEGT. V lost 3 bases to trimming and J lost 0 bases, with 15 bases between them. The CDR3 runs to 18 residues. CDR3 DNA sequence: TGTGCCAGCAGTTATCTCCAGGGGAAAAGCTCTGGGGCCAACGTCCTGACTTTC. Translating gives CASSYLQGKSSGANVLTF.

V and J are TRBV19 and TRBJ2-7; D might be TRBD2 (5 bases). The CDR3 extends over 14 amino acids. Trimming left V 5 bases short and J 2 bases short, with 13 bases between. The V gene's germline CDR1 is LNHDA and CDR2 SQIVND (reference sequence). CDR3 DNA: TGTGCCAGTAGTTACGGGGATCCAACCTACGAGCAGTACTTC. This sequence encodes CASSYGDPTYEQYF.

This clone came up once. The gene calls are TRBV25-1 and TRBJ2-1; possible D gene TRBD2, 5 bases. This CDR3 has 13 residues. Germline CDR1 is MGHDK and CDR2 is SYGVNS. V lost 5 bases and J 2 bases, leaving 7 bases between the germline ends. CDR3 in DNA: TGTGCCAGCAGTTCCGGGGCCTACAATGAGCAGTTCTTC. Its protein is CASSSGAYNEQFF. The variable domain in full, completed from reference TRBV25-1 and TRBJ2-1, reads EADIYQTPRYLVIGTGKKITLECSQTMGHDKMYWYQQDPGMELHLIHYSYGVNSTEKGDLSSESTVSRIRTEHFPLTLESARPSHTSQYLCASSSGAYNEQFFGPGTRLTVL.